This T cell receptor (beta chain) derives from a study of cytomegalovirus exposure and HLA in healthy donors. Turning to the study itself: The approximately 700 first-cohort repertoires shared a platform with the approximately 110 validation repertoires, as reported in a later analysis. Whole-study findings and limits: Specificity for CMV antigens was confirmed in vitro for three of the CMV-associated chains. Listed as cytomegalovirus-associated were about 160 TCR beta chains.

The donors were in the approximately 130-subject validation cohort; that cohort was separate from the roughly 700-subject first cohort. From germline, CDR1 is SGDLS and CDR2 YYNGEE. V was shortened by 4 bases and J by 0 bases, with 17 bases between the two germline ends. The CDR3 has 17 residues. Of note for this clone: The antigen remains undetermined.

Repertoires were generated with immunoSEQ multiplex PCR, while TCRdb's copy carries only in-frame clones and drops some. The repertoire has under 200,000 clones, more than 80% of them found once; the top ten carry approximately 7%. This chain connects TRBV9 to TRBJ2-1, with a possible D match to TRBD2 (6 bases). The TCR was taken from a man in his late teens or twenties in good health and CMV-seropositive. The sequencing input was PBMCs. This chain's CDR3 is CASSFRLGGSSYNEQFF. The CDR3 coding sequence is TGTGCCAGCAGCTTTCGACTGGGGGGTAGCTCCTACAATGAGCAGTTCTTC.